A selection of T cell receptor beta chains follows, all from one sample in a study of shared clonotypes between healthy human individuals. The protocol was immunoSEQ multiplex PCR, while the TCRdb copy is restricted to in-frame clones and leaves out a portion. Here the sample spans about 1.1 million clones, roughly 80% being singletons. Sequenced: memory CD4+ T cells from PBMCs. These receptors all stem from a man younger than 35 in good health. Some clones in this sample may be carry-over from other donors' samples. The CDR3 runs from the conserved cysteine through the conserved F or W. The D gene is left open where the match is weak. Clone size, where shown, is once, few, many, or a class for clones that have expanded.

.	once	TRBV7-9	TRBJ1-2	TGTGCCAGCAGCTTAGAAATAGCCCGGGGGGGCTACACCTTC	CASSLEIARGGYTF
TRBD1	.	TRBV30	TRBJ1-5	TGTGCCTGGAACAGGGGAGGCAATCAGCCCCAGCATTTT	CAWNRGGNQPQHF
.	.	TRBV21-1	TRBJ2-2	TGTGCCAGCAGCAAGTGGGGAGCCAGGGGGGCCGGGGAGCTGTTTTTT	CASSKWGARGAGELFF
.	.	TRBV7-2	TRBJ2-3	TGTGCCAGCAGCTTAACGGTGGCGGTGGATACGCAGTATTTT	CASSLTVAVDTQYF
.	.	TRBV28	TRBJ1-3	TGTGCCAGCAGTGCCGGGACAAACTCTGGAAACACCATATATTTT	CASSAGTNSGNTIYF
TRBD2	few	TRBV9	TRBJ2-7	TGTGCCAGCAGCGTTGGGACTAATGTTCCCTACGAGCAGTACTTC	CASSVGTNVPYEQYF
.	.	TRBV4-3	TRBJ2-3	TGCGCCAGCAGCCTACGAACTGGGGCGGATACGCAGTATTTT	CASSLRTGADTQYF
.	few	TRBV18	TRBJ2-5	TGTGCCAGCCGTTCTTCAGAGAACCGCCAAGAGACCCAGTACTTC	CASRSSENRQETQYF
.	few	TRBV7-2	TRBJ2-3	TGTGCCAGCAGCTACGGGGCTACAGATACGCAGTATTTT	CASSYGATDTQYF
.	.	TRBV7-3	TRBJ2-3	TGTGCCAGCAGCTTAGAGGGTTTTGTACATACGCAGTATTTT	CASSLEGFVHTQYF
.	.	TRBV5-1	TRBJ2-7	TGCGCCAGCAGCTTGGGTCTAGTTGGCCCCGTCTCCTACGAGCAGTACTTC	CASSLGLVGPVSYEQYF
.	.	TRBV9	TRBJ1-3	TGTGCCAGCAGCGTAGATCCCCTACAGGGATCCACCATATATTTT	CASSVDPLQGSTIYF
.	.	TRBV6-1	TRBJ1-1	TGTGCCAGCAGTGAACCACTCGAGAAAGCTTTCTTT	CASSEPLEKAFF
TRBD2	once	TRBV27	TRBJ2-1	TGTGCCAGCAGTCTATCCGGGGGGTATGAGCAGTTCTTC	CASSLSGGYEQFF
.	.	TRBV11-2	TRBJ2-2	TGTGCCAGCAGCTCTATGGGGGGTTCAGGATCCGGGGAGCTGTTTTTT	CASSSMGGSGSGELFF
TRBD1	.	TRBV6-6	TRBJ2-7	TGTGCCAGCAGCCGCGACAGGGGCGCAACCTACGAGCAGTACTTC	CASSRDRGATYEQYF
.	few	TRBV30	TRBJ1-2	TGTGCCTGGAGTAGGAGACGGATCTATGGCTACACCTTC	CAWSRRRIYGYTF
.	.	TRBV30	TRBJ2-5	TGTGCCTGGATTAACCCGGGTCTAGAGACCCAGTACTTC	CAWINPGLETQYF
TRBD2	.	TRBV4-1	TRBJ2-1	TGCGCCAGCAGCCAAGAGGACATGGGATGGCGGGAGGTAAGGGAGCAGTTCTTC	CASSQEDMGWREVREQFF
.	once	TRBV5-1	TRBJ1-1	TGCGCCACCAAACCACAGGGCAACACTGAAGCTTTCTTT	CATKPQGNTEAFF
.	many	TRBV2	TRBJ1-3	TGTGCCAGCAGTCCTAGTACCACCTCTGGAAACACCATATATTTT	CASSPSTTSGNTIYF
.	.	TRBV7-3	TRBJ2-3	TGTGCCAGCAGCCCGCGGAAGACGAGCACAGATACGCAGTATTTT	CASSPRKTSTDTQYF
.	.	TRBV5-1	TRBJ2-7	TGCGCCAGCAGCCCCCGACAGGACTCCTACGAGCAGTACTTC	CASSPRQDSYEQYF
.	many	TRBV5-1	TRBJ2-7	TGCGCCAGCGGCCGGGACGCAGGGTCCTACGAGCAGTACTTC	CASGRDAGSYEQYF
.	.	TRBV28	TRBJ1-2	TGTGCCAGCAGTGACAGGAGTGGCTACACCTTC	CASSDRSGYTF
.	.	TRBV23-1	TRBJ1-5	TGCGCCAGCAGTGGGACCCAGGCCCATCAGCCCCAGCATTTT	CASSGTQAHQPQHF
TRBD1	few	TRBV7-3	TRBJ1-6	TGTGCCAGCAGCTTATCCGGGACAGGGGATTCACCCCTCCACTTT	CASSLSGTGDSPLHF
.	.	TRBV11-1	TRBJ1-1	TGTGCCAGCAGCTCGGCCGGTGGGGGTAACACTGAAGCTTTCTTT	CASSSAGGGNTEAFF
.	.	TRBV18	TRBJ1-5	TGTGCCAGCTCACCAAGAGGGGGTCAAAGCAATCAGCCCCAGCATTTT	CASSPRGGQSNQPQHF
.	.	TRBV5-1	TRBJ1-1	TGCGCCAGCAGCCGGGGGTTCGGGGGAGACACTGAAGCTTTCTTT	CASSRGFGGDTEAFF
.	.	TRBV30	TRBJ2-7	TGTGCCTGGAGTCGGCGGGGACGCTACGAGCAGTACTTC	CAWSRRGRYEQYF
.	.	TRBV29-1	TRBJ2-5	TGCAGCGTTGTACGGCAAGAGACCCAGTACTTC	CSVVRQETQYF
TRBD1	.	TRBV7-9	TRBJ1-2	TGTGCCAGCAGCCATACAAATGGGGACAGTATGGGCTACACCTTC	CASSHTNGDSMGYTF
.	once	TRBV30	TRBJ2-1	TGTGCCTGGAGCGAGGGGGGCAATGAGCAGTTCTTC	CAWSEGGNEQFF
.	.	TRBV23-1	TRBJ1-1	TGCGCCAGCAGTCAATGGGAGAGGGGCACTGAAGCTTTCTTT	CASSQWERGTEAFF
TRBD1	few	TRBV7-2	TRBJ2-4	TGTGCCAGCAGCCAGGGACAGGGCCGAAACATTCAGTACTTC	CASSQGQGRNIQYF
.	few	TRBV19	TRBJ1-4	TGTGCCAGTGCCAGGGGAAGGGTTCGCACGCAGGGTAATGAAAAACTGTTTTTT	CASARGRVRTQGNEKLFF